The 14 T cell receptor beta chains given below trace back to one sample, sequenced in a study of blood T cell repertoires in COVID-19. The assay was immunoSEQ multiplex PCR, and TCRdb's table has in-frame clones only and misses some. The table has roughly 73,000 clones, around 81% seen once; the top ten hold about 20%. The sample was peripheral blood. These receptors all come from a woman aged 70-85 years with acute or convalescent COVID-19.

V usage is TRBV5-1 and J usage is TRBJ2-5; 14 bases map to TRBD2. In germline, CDR1 is SGHRS, CDR2 YFSETQ. V was clipped by 3 bases and J by 5 bases; unmatched bases: 6. The CDR3 is 16 amino acids. CDR3 nucleotides: TGCGCCAGCAGCTCGACTAGCGGGAGGGCCGTCGAGACCCAGTACTTC. Amino acid sequence: CASSSTSGRAVETQYF. The full variable domain, completed using reference TRBV5-1 and TRBJ2-5, is KAGVTQTPRYLIKTRGQQVTLSCSPISGHRSVSWYQQTPGQGLQFLFEYFSETQRNKGNFPGRFSGRQFSNSRSEMNVSTLELGDSALYLCASSSTSGRAVETQYFGPGTRLLVL.

V and J are TRBV5-5 and TRBJ1-2; no clear D gene. This CDR3 has 12 amino acids. Germline V gene sequence: CDR1 SGHKS, CDR2 YYEKEE (reference sequence). V was pared by 4 bases and J by 2 bases, with 6 bases between. Written as DNA, the CDR3 is TGTGCCAGCAGCCTATCGAACTATGGCTACACCTTC. It is translated as CASSLSNYGYTF.

This clone was seen a single time. The genes are TRBV19 and TRBJ1-2, with a possible D match to TRBD1 (5 bases). The CDR3 totals 14 residues. V shed 6 bases and J shed 1 base, with 12 bases lying between them. Germline assignment: CDR1 LNHDA and CDR2 SQIVND (reference sequence). The CDR3, as DNA: TGTGCCAGTAGCCTCGGGGGATTTAACTATGGCTACACCTTC. Amino acid sequence: CASSLGGFNYGYTF.

V and J are TRBV18 and TRBJ2-7, with 8 bases identical to TRBD2. This CDR3 comprises 15 residues. Germline values: CDR1 KGHSH, CDR2 LQKENI. Trimming took 4 bases from V and 6 from J; bases not matched to a gene: 11. The CDR3 DNA reads TGTGCCAGCTCACTTCGGGAGGGGACCCTCGCCGAGCAGTACTTC. Translation: CASSLREGTLAEQYF.

V is TRBV13 and J is TRBJ2-5, with 7 bases that match TRBD1. The trim removed 5 bases at V and 5 bases at J, leaving 17 bases unmatched. The CDR3 is made up of 17 amino acids. Germline CDR1 and CDR2: PRHDT and FYEKMQ (reference sequence). CDR3 DNA sequence: TGTGCCAGCAGCCACAGGGGACGCCGGGGTATACAGGAGACCCAGTACTTC. Translated, it gives CASSHRGRRGIQETQYF.

The gene calls are TRBV7-2 and TRBJ2-3; perhaps TRBD1 as D (6 bases). V was cut by 6 bases and J by 0 bases, with 10 bases left in between. The CDR3 is 14 amino acids. Germline CDR1 SGHTA, CDR2 FQGNSA. For the CDR3, the DNA is TGTGCCAGCAGACGGGACATTAGCACAGATACGCAGTATTTT. Encoded protein: CASRRDISTDTQYF.

This chain joins TRBV28 and TRBJ1-1, with unresolved D. Trimming removed 6 bases at V and 6 bases at J, with 8 bases between. The length of the CDR3 is 11 residues. CDR1 and CDR2 from the germline V gene are MDHEN and SYDVKM. CDR3 DNA: TGTGCCAGCAGCCCACTCTCTGAAGCTTTCTTT. It is translated as CASSPLSEAFF.

J is TRBJ2-1 and V is TRBV29-1; weak D call: TRBD2 (7 bases). Trimming removed 3 bases from V and 6 bases from J, with 15 bases in between. CDR1 SQVTM and CDR2 ANQGSEA come from the germline V gene. The CDR3 is 14 amino acids. In DNA, the CDR3 is TGCAGCGTTGAGAGAGGGCGGGGGCTCAATGAGCAGTTCTTC. It yields the protein CSVERGRGLNEQFF.

This chain joins TRBV18 and TRBJ1-6; 10 bases are a match to TRBD1. Germline CDR1 and CDR2: KGHSH and LQKENI. Trimming at V came to 4 bases and at J to 4 bases, leaving 4 bases not matched to a gene. The CDR3 extends over 16 amino acids. CDR3 nucleotides: TGTGCCAGCTCACAAGGGACAGGGGTTTATAATTCACCCCTCCACTTT. As protein: CASSQGTGVYNSPLHF. The full variable domain, in which reference TRBV18 and TRBJ1-6 provide the parts outside the CDR3, is NAGVMQNPRHLVRRRGQEARLRCSPMKGHSHVYWYRQLPEEGLKFMVYLQKENIIDESGMPKERFSAEFPKEGPSILRIQQVVRGDSAAYFCASSQGTGVYNSPLHFGNGTRLTVT.

CDR3 in DNA: TGTGCCAGCAGTCCAGACCAAGAGACCCAGTACTTC. Translating gives CASSPDQETQYF. The chain employs TRBV6-5 and TRBJ2-5; no firm D call. The CDR3 length is 12 residues. V gave up 5 bases and J gave up 0 bases, with 4 bases separating them. The germline V gene encodes CDR1 MNHEY and CDR2 SVGAGI.

This clone was seen only a few times. The chain links TRBV30 to TRBJ2-1; TRBD1 agrees at 9 bases. CDR3 size: 18 residues. Germline CDR1 GTSNPN, CDR2 SVGIG (reference sequence). Here the CDR3 DNA reads TGTGCTTCGAGGCGATCTAGGACAGGGGTCGTAGGGCACAATGAGCAGTTCTTC. Translated, it gives CASRRSRTGVVGHNEQFF.

The chain couples TRBV28 to TRBJ2-5; 10 bases align to TRBD2. Losses at the gene ends were 6 bases for V and 4 bases for J; bases not matched to a gene: 8. The CDR3 totals 15 residues. In germline, CDR1 is MDHEN, CDR2 SYDVKM. DNA of the CDR3: TGTGCCAGCAGAACAGCGGGGGGGCAGGGAGAGACCCAGTACTTC. Amino acid sequence: CASRTAGGQGETQYF.

This clone was seen just once. The rearrangement links TRBV5-1 to TRBJ1-2, with unresolved D. The CDR3 loop spans 13 amino acids. Trimming cost V 5 bases and J 2 bases, with 10 bases left between them. CDR1 and CDR2 (germline): SGHRS, YFSETQ. The CDR3 sequence is CASSLQNNYGYTF. In DNA, the CDR3 is TGCGCCAGCAGTTTACAGAACAACTATGGCTACACCTTC.

The gene calls are TRBV28 and TRBJ2-7; 10 positions agree with TRBD2. CDR1 and CDR2 from the germline V gene are MDHEN and SYDVKM. CDR3 length equals 15 residues. J gave up 0 bases and V 6 bases, and 5 bases lay outside the gene matches. The CDR3 sequence is CASRSPSGGSYEQYF. The CDR3 DNA sequence: TGTGCCAGCAGGTCACCTAGCGGGGGCTCCTACGAGCAGTACTTC.